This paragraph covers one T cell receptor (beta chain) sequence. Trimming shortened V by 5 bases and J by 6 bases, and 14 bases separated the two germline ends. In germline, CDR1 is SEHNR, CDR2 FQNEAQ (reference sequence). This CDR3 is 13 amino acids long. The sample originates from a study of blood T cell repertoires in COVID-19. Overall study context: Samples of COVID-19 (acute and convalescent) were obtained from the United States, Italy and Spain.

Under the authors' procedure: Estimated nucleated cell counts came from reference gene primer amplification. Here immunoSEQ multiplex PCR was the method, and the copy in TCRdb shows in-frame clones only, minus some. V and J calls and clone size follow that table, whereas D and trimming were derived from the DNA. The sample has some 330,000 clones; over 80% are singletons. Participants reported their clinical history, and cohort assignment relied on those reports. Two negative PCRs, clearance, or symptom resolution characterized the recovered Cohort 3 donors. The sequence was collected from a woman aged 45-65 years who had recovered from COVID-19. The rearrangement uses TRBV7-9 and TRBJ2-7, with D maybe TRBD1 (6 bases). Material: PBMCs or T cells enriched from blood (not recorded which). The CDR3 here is CASSLDRLLEQYF. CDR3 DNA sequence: TGTGCCAGCAGCCTGGACAGACTACTCGAGCAGTACTTC.